Presented here are 28 T cell receptor beta chains from one specimen sequenced in a study of cytotoxic CD8 clonotypes in ibrutinib-treated CLL. Clones were sequenced by immunoSEQ multiplex PCR, and TCRdb holds only the in-frame ones, with some missing. The sample yields 13,000 to 15,000 clones, approximately 48% seen once. The material was PBMCs, obtained at a 24-month disease-progression time point, from a patient treated with ibrutinib. The receptors shown here come from a human donor with chronic lymphocytic leukemia.

This clone was counted only a few times. The rearrangement uses TRBV19 and TRBJ1-1; D unresolved. Germline CDR1 reads LNHDA; CDR2 reads SQIVND (reference sequence). The CDR3 loop spans 15 amino acids. The V and J ends lost 1 base and 12 bases respectively, with 21 bases between them. DNA of the CDR3: TGTGCCAGTAGTATAGGTTACAGTTCCCCCCTTGGGCCTTTCTTT. Protein sequence: CASSIGYSSPLGPFF.

This clone was picked up one time. The chain carries TRBV5-5 and TRBJ2-7; the D gene could be TRBD1 or TRBD2 (5 bases each). This CDR3 has 12 residues. V was cut by 1 base and J by 6 bases, with 8 bases left in between. Germline assignment: CDR1 SGHKS and CDR2 YYEKEE (reference sequence). CDR3 coding DNA: TGTGCCAGCAGCTTGACTGGGGGCGAGCAGTACTTC. This codes for CASSLTGGEQYF.

This clone was seen more than once but under ten times. Other DNA sequences in the sample encode the same CDR3. The chain employs TRBV5-6 and TRBJ1-6; 11 positions agree with TRBD1. Looked up from germline, CDR1 is SGHDT and CDR2 is YYEEEE. The J segment lost 7 bases and the V segment lost 2 bases, leaving 2 bases of the junction unmatched. The CDR3 is 15 amino acids. CDR3 amino acids: CASSFGTGGNSPLHF. CDR3 bases: TGTGCCAGCAGCTTCGGGACAGGGGGGAATTCACCCCTCCACTTT.

This sequence joins TRBV4-1 and TRBJ2-7, with D unresolved. V lost 4 bases, J lost 2 bases, and 12 bases lay in between. The CDR3 runs to 14 residues. The germline gives CDR1 MGHRA, CDR2 YSYEKL. CDR3 sequence (DNA): TGCGCCAGCAGCCCGTTTCCTACAGCCTACGAGCAGTACTTC. Translated: CASSPFPTAYEQYF.

A few counts support this clone. J is TRBJ1-2 and V is TRBV5-4, with 7 bases that match TRBD1. Germline V lookup: CDR1 SGHNT, CDR2 YYREEE (reference sequence). The CDR3 spans 15 residues. J was trimmed by 8 bases and V by 1 base; bases with no gene match: 11. CDR3 region: CASSLLQDRAGGYTF. For the CDR3, the DNA is TGTGCCAGCAGCTTGCTACAAGACAGGGCGGGAGGCTACACCTTC.

The chain recombines TRBV5-8 with TRBJ2-6, with a tentative D call TRBD2 (6 bases). V dropped 0 bases and J dropped 0 bases, with 13 bases sitting between them. Germline V gene lookup returns CDR1 SGHTS and CDR2 YDEGEE. The CDR3 extends over 18 amino acids. In DNA form, the CDR3 reads TGTGCCAGCAGCTTGGGGGAAGGGGACTCCTCTGGGGCCAACGTCCTGACTTTC. This gives the protein CASSLGEGDSSGANVLTF.

This clone showed up just a few times. The V gene is TRBV7-9, the J gene TRBJ1-6, with 8 bases matching TRBD1. V gave up 2 bases and J gave up 4 bases; unmatched junction bases: 10. CDR3 size: 18 residues. The germline V gene encodes CDR1 SEHNR and CDR2 FQNEAQ (reference sequence). The CDR3 sequence is CASSLMKPGGLYNSPLHF. DNA of the CDR3: TGTGCCAGCAGCTTAATGAAGCCAGGGGGCTTGTATAATTCACCCCTCCACTTT.

The table lists this clone with a few counts. This rearrangement joins TRBV4-1 to TRBJ2-7; 9 bases line up with TRBD1. The CDR3 covers 12 residues. With V trimmed by 6 bases and J by 5 bases, 2 bases remained unmatched. Per the germline V gene, CDR1 is MGHRA and CDR2 is YSYEKL. The CDR3 loop reads CASSRQGDEQYF. The CDR3 DNA reads TGCGCCAGCAGTCGACAGGGGGACGAGCAGTACTTC.

About this clone itself: Other DNA sequences within the sample encode an identical CDR3. The chain employs TRBV7-6 and TRBJ2-7; D may match TRBD1 or TRBD2 (5 bases each). The CDR3 length is 14 residues. V gave up 3 bases and J gave up 1 base, with 10 bases separating them. Germline loops: CDR1 SGHVS, CDR2 FNYEAQ. CDR3 residues: CASSLGDGSYEQYF. DNA of the CDR3: TGTGCCAGCAGCTTGGGGGACGGATCCTACGAGCAGTACTTC.

V and J are TRBV19 and TRBJ2-3; D is unclear. Per germline, CDR1 LNHDA and CDR2 SQIVND (reference sequence). This CDR3 has 17 residues. Trimming took 3 bases from V and 3 from J, leaving 19 bases between them. CDR3 sequence reads: CASSISPLSLGTDTQYF. The DNA of the CDR3 is TGTGCCAGTAGTATTTCCCCCTTATCCTTGGGAACAGATACGCAGTATTTT. Looking up the rest from reference TRBV19 and TRBJ2-3 gives the full variable domain: DGGITQSPKYLFRKEGQNVTLSCEQNLNHDAMYWYRQDPGQGLRLIYYSQIVNDFQKGDIAEGYSVSREKKESFPLTVTSAQKNPTAFYLCASSISPLSLGTDTQYFGPGTRLTVL.

This clone was seen a handful of times. The chain carries TRBV5-4 and TRBJ1-2, with D perhaps TRBD1 (6 bases). Germline assignment: CDR1 SGHNT and CDR2 YYREEE (reference sequence). V lost 5 bases and J lost 4, with 15 bases in between. The CDR3 contains 14 residues. The CDR3 nucleotides are TGTGCCAGCAGGTCGGCAGGGGATAGCTATGGCTACACCTTC. Translated: CASRSAGDSYGYTF.

The chain has TRBV4-1 and TRBJ2-3; 9 bases agree with TRBD1. The germline CDR1 and CDR2 sequences are MGHRA and YSYEKL. V shed 0 bases and J 0 bases; nucleotides not matched to a gene: 7. This CDR3 comprises 18 residues. CDR3 in DNA: TGCGCCAGCAGCCAAGATTTCTGGACAGGGGAGAGCACAGATACGCAGTATTTT. Residues: CASSQDFWTGESTDTQYF.

By sample fraction, this clone is medium-sized. This rearrangement joins TRBV2 to TRBJ1-1; 9 nucleotides agree with TRBD1. Germline loops: CDR1 SNHLY, CDR2 FYNNEI. The CDR3 loop spans 13 amino acids. Trimming cost V 4 bases and J 4 bases; bases outside gene matches: 1. The CDR3 here is CASSADRGTEAFF. CDR3 in DNA: TGTGCCAGCAGTGCGGACAGGGGCACTGAAGCTTTCTTT.

DNA for the CDR3: TGCAGCGCCCGGGACAGGGCTTTGGAGACCCAGTACTTC. Protein: CSARDRALETQYF. V is TRBV29-1 and J is TRBJ2-5, with TRBD1 matching over 9 bases. This CDR3 comprises 13 residues. V trimming: 7 bases; J trimming: 5 bases; junction bases outside the gene matches: 8. Germline CDR1 and CDR2: SQVTM and ANQGSEA. Filled out from reference TRBV29-1 and TRBJ2-5, the complete variable domain reads SAVISQKPSRDICQRGTSLTIQCQVDSQVTMMFWYRQQPGQSLTLIATANQGSEATYESGFVIDKFPISRPNLTFSTLTVSNMSPEDSSIYLCSARDRALETQYFGPGTRLLVL.

V usage is TRBV4-1 and J usage is TRBJ1-1; 9 bases fit TRBD1. In germline, CDR1 is MGHRA, CDR2 YSYEKL. V shed 3 bases, J shed 5 bases, and the junction held 7 bases outside the gene matches. The CDR3 has 15 amino acids. CDR3 amino acids: CASSQVTGGLTEAFF. The CDR3 DNA sequence: TGCGCCAGCAGCCAGGTGACAGGGGGACTTACTGAAGCTTTCTTT.

This clone was seen once. The chain joins TRBV7-9 to TRBJ2-1; the D is unclear. This CDR3 spans 14 amino acids. Germline values: CDR1 SEHNR, CDR2 FQNEAQ (reference sequence). V was clipped by 4 bases and J by 0 bases, with 7 bases between them. CDR3 DNA sequence: TGTGCCAGCAGCTCGGACCTCTCCTACAATGAGCAGTTCTTC. It specifies CASSSDLSYNEQFF.

The chain has TRBV4-1 and TRBJ2-7; 9 bases are a match to TRBD1. J lost 4 bases, V lost 0 bases, and 7 bases had no gene match. This CDR3 is 16 amino acids long. Germline assignment: CDR1 MGHRA and CDR2 YSYEKL. CDR3 region: CASSQEAGQGRYEQYF. The CDR3 DNA is TGCGCCAGCAGCCAAGAAGCGGGACAGGGTCGATACGAGCAGTACTTC.

The chain carries TRBV5-6 and TRBJ1-2; a possible D gene is TRBD1 (6 bases). Germline loops: CDR1 SGHDT, CDR2 YYEEEE. The CDR3 consists of 14 residues. Trimming left V 3 bases short and J 6 bases short, with 15 bases between. The chain's CDR3 is CASSYAGAVDGYTF. CDR3 coding DNA: TGTGCCAGCAGCTACGCAGGGGCGGTAGATGGCTACACCTTC.

The chain combines TRBV5-1 with TRBJ1-6; 7 nucleotides align to TRBD1. The CDR3 totals 14 residues. Unmatched junction bases numbered 4, after V lost 5 bases and J lost 5 bases. The germline V gene encodes CDR1 SGHRS and CDR2 YFSETQ. DNA for the CDR3: TGCGCCAGCAGAAGAGACAGGGATAATTCACCCCTCCACTTT. It is translated as CASRRDRDNSPLHF.

This sequence joins TRBV7-9 and TRBJ2-3; a possible D gene is TRBD2 (7 bases). V lost 0 bases, J lost 0 bases, and 16 bases lay in between. This CDR3 comprises 18 residues. Germline CDR1 reads SEHNR; CDR2 reads FQNEAQ (reference sequence). In DNA form, the CDR3 reads TGTGCCAGCAGCTTAGCAACGGGGGGCTCGGGAAGCACAGATACGCAGTATTTT. Translated: CASSLATGGSGSTDTQYF.

This clone was seen a few times. This chain connects TRBV19 to TRBJ2-2, with 9 bases matching TRBD2. The germline V gene has CDR1 LNHDA and CDR2 SQIVND (reference sequence). Germline trimming cut 5 bases from V and 4 bases from J; bases unmatched to any gene: 8. The CDR3 consists of 16 residues. DNA for the CDR3: TGTGCCAGTAGTCCCACCCGGACTAGCGTCACCGGGGAGCTGTTTTTT. This codes for CASSPTRTSVTGELFF.

This chain's CDR3 is CASSLALPGGEKLFF. The CDR3 DNA reads as TGTGCCAGCAGCTTAGCGCTCCCAGGGGGCGAAAAACTGTTTTTT. The chain joins TRBV7-8 to TRBJ1-4; 8 nucleotides agree with TRBD1. V shed 0 bases and J 8 bases; nucleotides not matched to a gene: 5. The CDR3 covers 15 residues. Germline CDR1 reads SGHVS; CDR2 reads FQNEAQ.

The chain links TRBV6-1 to TRBJ1-4; 7 nucleotides agree with TRBD1. Germline V gene lookup returns CDR1 MNHNS and CDR2 SASEGT. V was pared by 4 bases and J by 5 bases, with 7 bases of the junction left unmatched. The CDR3 contains 15 residues. The CDR3 sequence: CASSGFETGNEKLFF. In DNA, the CDR3 is TGTGCCAGCAGTGGGTTCGAGACAGGGAATGAAAAACTGTTTTTT.

This chain links TRBV2 with TRBJ1-2; unclear D gene. The CDR3 is 14 amino acids. V was cut by 4 bases and J by 2 bases, with 11 bases left in between. Germline lookup yields CDR1 SNHLY and CDR2 FYNNEI. The DNA of the CDR3 is TGTGCCAGCAGTGTTGCCGGAGCCAACTATGGCTACACCTTC. Protein: CASSVAGANYGYTF. Based on the CDR3 plus reference TRBV2 and TRBJ1-2, the full variable domain is EPEVTQTPSHQVTQMGQEVILRCVPISNHLYFYWYRQILGQKVEFLVSFYNNEISEKSEIFDDQFSVERPDGSNFTLKIRSTKLEDSAMYFCASSVAGANYGYTFGSGTRLTVV.

This clone was found a few times. The gene calls are TRBV5-4 and TRBJ2-7; TRBD1 matches 12 bases. Germline values: CDR1 SGHNT, CDR2 YYREEE (reference sequence). V lost 0 bases and J lost 2; bases outside the gene matches: 6. The CDR3 runs to 17 residues. In DNA, the CDR3 is TGTGCCAGCAGCTTGGCGGGACAGGGGGCGCGGGCCTACGAGCAGTACTTC. As protein: CASSLAGQGARAYEQYF.

This clone was counted many times. This chain uses TRBV29-1 with TRBJ2-1; D unclear. Germline values: CDR1 SQVTM, CDR2 ANQGSEA. The CDR3 totals 14 residues. Trimming removed 7 bases at V and 0 bases at J, with 13 bases between. The CDR3 DNA reads as TGCAGCGGCCAGCAGTCGAGCTCCTACAATGAGCAGTTCTTC. Translating it yields CSGQQSSSYNEQFF.

The rearrangement links TRBV15 to TRBJ2-1; possible D gene TRBD1, 6 bases. V gave up 8 bases and J gave up 3 bases, with 11 bases separating them. This CDR3 is built from 13 residues. Germline CDR1 LNHNV, CDR2 YYDKDF (reference sequence). CDR3 in DNA: TGTGCCACCGAAGGGGGTTACTACAATGAGCAGTTCTTC. This translates into CATEGGYYNEQFF.

The V call is TRBV10-2, the J call TRBJ2-2; perhaps TRBD2 as D (5 bases). CDR3 length: 16 residues. The germline CDR1 and CDR2 sequences are WSHSY and SAAADI. Trimming shortened V by 4 bases and J by 0 bases, and 12 bases separated the two germline ends. The CDR3 DNA sequence: TGCGCCAGCAGTGCGGCGGGCCCAACGAACACCGGGGAGCTGTTTTTT. Residues: CASSAAGPTNTGELFF.